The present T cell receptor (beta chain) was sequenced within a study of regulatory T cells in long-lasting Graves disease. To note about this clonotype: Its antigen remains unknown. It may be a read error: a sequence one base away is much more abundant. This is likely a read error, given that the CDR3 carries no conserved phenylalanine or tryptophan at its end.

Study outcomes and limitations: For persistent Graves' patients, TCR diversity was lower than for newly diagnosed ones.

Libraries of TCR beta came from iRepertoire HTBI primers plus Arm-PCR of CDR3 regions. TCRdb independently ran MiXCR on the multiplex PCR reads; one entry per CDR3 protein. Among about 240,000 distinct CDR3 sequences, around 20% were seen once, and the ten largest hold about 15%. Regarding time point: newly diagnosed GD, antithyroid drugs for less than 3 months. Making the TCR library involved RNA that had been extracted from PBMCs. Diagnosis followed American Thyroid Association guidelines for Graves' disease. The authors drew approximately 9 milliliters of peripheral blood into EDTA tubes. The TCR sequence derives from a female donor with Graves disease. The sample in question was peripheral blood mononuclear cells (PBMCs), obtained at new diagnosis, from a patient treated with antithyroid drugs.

The CDR3 loop is CASSRTSGSDTQYL. In DNA form, the CDR3 reads TGTGCCAGCAGCCGGACTAGCGGTTCAGATACGCAGTATTTG. This chain joins TRBV7-3 and TRBJ2-3; 10 bases fit TRBD2. The CDR3 consists of 14 residues. The V and J ends lost 5 bases and 4 bases, in that order; junction bases with no gene match: 3. CDR1 is SGHTA and CDR2 is FQGTGA in the germline V gene.